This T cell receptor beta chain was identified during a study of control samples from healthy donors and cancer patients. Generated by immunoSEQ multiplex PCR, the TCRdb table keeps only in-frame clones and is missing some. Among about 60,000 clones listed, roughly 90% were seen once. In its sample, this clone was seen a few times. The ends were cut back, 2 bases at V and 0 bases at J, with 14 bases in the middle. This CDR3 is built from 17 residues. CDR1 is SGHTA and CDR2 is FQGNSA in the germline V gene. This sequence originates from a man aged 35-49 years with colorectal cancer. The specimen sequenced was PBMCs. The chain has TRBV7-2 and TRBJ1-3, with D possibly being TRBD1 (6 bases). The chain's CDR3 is CASSLWEGGTSGNTIYF. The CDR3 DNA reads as TGTGCCAGCAGCTTATGGGAGGGGGGGACCTCTGGAAACACCATATATTTT.